Described below is a single T cell receptor (beta chain) sequence and its context. Its antigen is as yet unknown. The unsorted libraries originated from 2 million PBMCs kept at -80 C. This entry comes from a study of neurological immune-mediated disorders. Study-wide points: Private repertoires in all groups were suggested by the finding that expanded clones across subjects shared no CDR3 amino acid sequences.

Each TCR transcript was tagged with a 10-nucleotide random UMI during 5'RACE. One entry per CDR3 protein results from TCRdb running MiXCR on the 5' RACE reads. The profile shows approximately 32,000 distinct CDR3 sequences, approximately 15% of them singletons. Germline lookup yields CDR1 SGHVS and CDR2 FQNEAQ. The junction had 4 bases not matched to a gene; V was cut back by 3 bases and J by 5 bases. The CDR3 consists of 15 residues. The sequenced material came from PBMCs. The TCR comes from a man in his 70s in good health. The gene calls are TRBV7-8 and TRBJ1-6; 7 nucleotides align to TRBD1. CDR3 residues: CASSFQTGNNSPLHF. CDR3 nucleotide sequence: TGTGCCAGCAGCTTCCAGACAGGGAATAATTCACCCCTCCACTTT.